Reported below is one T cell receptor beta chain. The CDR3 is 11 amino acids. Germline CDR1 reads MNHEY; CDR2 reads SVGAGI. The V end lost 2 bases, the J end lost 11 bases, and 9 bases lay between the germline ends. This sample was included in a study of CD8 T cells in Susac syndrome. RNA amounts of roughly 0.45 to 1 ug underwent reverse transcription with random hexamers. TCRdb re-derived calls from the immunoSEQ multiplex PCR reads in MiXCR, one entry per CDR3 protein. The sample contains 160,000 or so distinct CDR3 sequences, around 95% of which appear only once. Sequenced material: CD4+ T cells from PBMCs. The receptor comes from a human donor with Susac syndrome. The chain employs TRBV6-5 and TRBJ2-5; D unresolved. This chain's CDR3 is CASSYGQLQYF. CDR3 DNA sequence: TGTGCCAGCAGTTACGGGCAGCTTCAGTACTTC.